Sequencing of this TCR beta chain was carried out in a study of early T cells in non-severe SARS-CoV-2 infection (TCRdb year 2021). Context from the whole study: Because TCR sequencing relied on bulk RNA taken from unsorted whole blood, pairing of alpha and beta chains was not possible.

General conclusions and limits of the study: VDJdb matching was skewed toward anti-spike CD8 responses, so virus-specific expansions were likely underestimated and private and CD4 specificities were missed.

The library relied on 5' RACE. The data were produced on a NextSeq 500. The TCR library protocol attached unique molecular identifiers to individual cDNA molecules to correct for sequencing error and PCR bias. Both TCR alpha and beta chains were sequenced, and tight co-correlation was observed between alpha and beta sequence abundances in each sample. The paper's processing steps were these. Decombinator V4 was used to annotate the V gene, J gene and CDR3 of the TCR sequences. Expanded TCRs were defined as changing significantly between any two time points under a Poisson model with p below 0.0001. TCR abundances were normalised to the total number of TCRs sequenced per sample and were expressed as counts per million. A search of VDJdb, accessed on 1 November 2021, was run for TCRs annotated to CMV, EBV and SARS-CoV-2, with TCRs annotated for multiple antigens excluded. Clones were called with MiXCR by TCRdb after fastp trimmed the public reads at Q25, and only in-frame beta chains were retained. Duplicate CDR3 protein sequences are folded into a single record with the most common DNA and genes. The authors' filters were not applied to this entry. The sample yields 70,000 to 75,000 distinct CDR3 sequences; roughly an eighth were counted once. About 4.2% of the sample is taken by the ten largest.

The study was a case-control design nested within a healthcare worker cohort in London, UK, with weekly nasopharyngeal swab PCR tests and blood sampling. Healthcare workers were enrolled in the week of the UK lockdown, from 23 to 31 March 2020, and were followed every week for up to roughly 15 weeks. A remark on this clonotype: Its antigen is unknown. No base quality information exists; no much larger clone differs at one position.

The sequenced material came from whole blood. The TCR was taken from an adult who was a healthcare worker with PCR-confirmed SARS-CoV-2 infection or an uninfected control (not recorded which).

CDR3 loop: CSVDRLYSGRPANEQFF. The DNA sequence follows: TGCAGCGTGGACAGGCTTTATAGCGGGAGGCCTGCGAATGAGCAGTTCTTC. This sequence uses TRBV29-1 and TRBJ2-1; 10 nucleotides in the junction match TRBD2. The CDR3 holds 17 amino acids from the cysteine to the phenylalanine. Solely the CDR3 DNA is kept, with 51 bases framed from the first base. V loses 6 bases at its end and J loses 7 bases; junction bases beyond the gene matches: 18. CDR1 SQVTM and CDR2 ANQGSEA were looked up in the germline V gene.